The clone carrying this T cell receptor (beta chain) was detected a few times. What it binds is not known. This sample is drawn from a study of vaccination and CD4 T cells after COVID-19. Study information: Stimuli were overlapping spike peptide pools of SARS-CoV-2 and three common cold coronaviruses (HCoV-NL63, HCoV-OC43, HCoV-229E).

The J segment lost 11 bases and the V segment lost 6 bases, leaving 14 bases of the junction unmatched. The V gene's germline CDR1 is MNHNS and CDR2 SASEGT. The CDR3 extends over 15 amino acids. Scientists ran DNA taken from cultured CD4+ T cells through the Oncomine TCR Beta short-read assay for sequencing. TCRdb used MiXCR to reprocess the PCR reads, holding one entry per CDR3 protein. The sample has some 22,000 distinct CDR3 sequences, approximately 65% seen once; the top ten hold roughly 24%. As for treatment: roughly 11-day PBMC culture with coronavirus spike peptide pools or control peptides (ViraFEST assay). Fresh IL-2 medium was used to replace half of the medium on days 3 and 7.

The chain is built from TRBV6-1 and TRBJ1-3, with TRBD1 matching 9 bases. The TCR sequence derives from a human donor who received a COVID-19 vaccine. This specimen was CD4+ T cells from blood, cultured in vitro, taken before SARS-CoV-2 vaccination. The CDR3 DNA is TGTGCCAGCAGCGGGAAAAGGGGACAGGGTGAGGCCATATATTTT. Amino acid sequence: CASSGKRGQGEAIYF.